The 20 T cell receptor beta chains presented below share a single source sample, sequenced in a study of blood T cell repertoires in COVID-19. Profiled with immunoSEQ multiplex PCR; TCRdb holds only in-frame clones, not every one. The data contain around 290,000 clones, more than 80% of them seen just once; the ten biggest clones take up 1.1%. Source material: PBMCs or T cells enriched from blood (not recorded which). These receptors originate from a woman under 40 who had recovered from COVID-19.

The chain employs TRBV7-8 and TRBJ2-1; maybe TRBD1 (6 bases). Germline CDR1 is SGHVS and CDR2 is FQNEAQ. The CDR3 totals 16 residues. V lost 5 bases, J lost 3 bases, and 17 bases lay in between. CDR3 amino acids: CASSDRQASNYNEQFF. CDR3 in DNA: TGTGCCAGCAGCGACAGACAGGCCTCAAACTACAATGAGCAGTTCTTC.

Only one count was recorded for this clone. The chain couples TRBV12-3 or TRBV12-4 to TRBJ2-7, with D possibly being TRBD1 (6 bases). V was shortened by 4 bases and J by 6 bases, with 10 bases between the two germline ends. The CDR3 has 12 amino acids. Here the CDR3 reads CASSSDRSEQYF. The CDR3 DNA sequence: TGTGCCAGCAGTTCCGACAGGAGCGAGCAGTACTTC.

The chain has TRBV5-4 and TRBJ2-3; TRBD1 is a possible D gene (6 bases). The CDR3 totals 15 residues. Germline-derived CDR1 and CDR2 are SGHNT and YYREEE (reference sequence). The V gene lost 2 bases and the J gene lost 1 base, with 11 bases spanning the gap. The CDR3 region has the DNA TGTGCCAGCAGCTTATACAGACAGGGCACAGATACGCAGTATTTT. Encoded protein: CASSLYRQGTDTQYF.

In this sample, this clone turned up once. The chain has TRBV30 and TRBJ2-1, with D perhaps TRBD1 (6 bases). Per the germline V gene, CDR1 is GTSNPN and CDR2 is SVGIG (reference sequence). The CDR3 has 16 residues. V dropped 0 bases and J dropped 0 bases, with 12 bases sitting between them. CDR3 amino acids: CAWSVQGLPSYNEQFF. The CDR3 DNA sequence: TGTGCCTGGAGTGTACAGGGCTTACCCTCCTACAATGAGCAGTTCTTC. The entire variable domain, with the rest obtained from reference TRBV30 and TRBJ2-1, is as follows: SQTIHQWPATLVQPVGSPLSLECTVEGTSNPNLYWYRQAAGRGLQLLFYSVGIGQISSEVPQNLSASRPQDRQFILSSKKLLLSDSGFYLCAWSVQGLPSYNEQFFGPGTRLTVL.

V and J are TRBV25-1 and TRBJ1-1; 9 bases are a match to TRBD1. The CDR3 consists of 14 residues. The trim removed 5 bases at V and 6 bases at J, leaving 7 bases unmatched. The germline gives CDR1 MGHDK, CDR2 SYGVNS. CDR3 sequence: CASSSDRGSAEAFF. CDR3 nucleotides: TGTGCCAGCAGTTCGGACAGGGGTTCTGCTGAAGCTTTCTTT.

The chain combines TRBV19 with TRBJ1-2; perhaps TRBD1 as D (6 bases). The germline V gene encodes CDR1 LNHDA and CDR2 SQIVND (reference sequence). Trimming removed 6 bases from V and 7 bases from J, with 30 bases in between. This CDR3 has 18 residues. The CDR3 is CASRTRPGTSNPLSGYTF. Written as DNA, the CDR3 is TGTGCCAGTAGGACCCGCCCCGGGACATCCAACCCCCTATCTGGCTACACCTTC.

Points on this clone: Compared with germline, one end of the junction differs, possibly owing to a read error. This sequence joins TRBV27 and TRBJ1-5, with D perhaps TRBD1 (6 bases). This CDR3 comprises 14 residues. Looked up from germline, CDR1 is MNHEY and CDR2 is SMNVEV (reference sequence). In DNA, the CDR3 is TGTGCCAGCAGGTCGACAGGAGACAATCAGCCCCAACATTTT. Translation gives CASRSTGDNQPQHF.

This chain uses TRBV10-3 with TRBJ1-1, with 12 bases fitting TRBD1. This CDR3 region has 17 residues. The germline V gene encodes CDR1 ENHRY and CDR2 SYGVKD. Trimming cost V 2 bases and J 1 base; bases outside gene matches: 5. The CDR3 bases are TGTGCCATCAGTGAGGGGACAGGGGGCGTAGGGAACACTGAAGCTTTCTTT. This codes for CAISEGTGGVGNTEAFF.

The V gene is TRBV7-8, the J gene TRBJ2-1; tentatively, D is TRBD2 (6 bases). The CDR3 is 15 amino acids. From germline, CDR1 is SGHVS and CDR2 FQNEAQ. The V end lost 5 bases, the J end lost 0 bases, and 11 bases lay between the germline ends. The CDR3 DNA sequence: TGTGCCAGCAGCGATAGCGGAAACTCCTACAATGAGCAGTTCTTC. Encoded protein: CASSDSGNSYNEQFF.

The CDR3 sequence: CASSPTGPPTKAGTDTQYF. CDR3 DNA: TGTGCCAGCTCACCTACAGGGCCGCCTACGAAAGCCGGCACAGATACGCAGTATTTT. The chain combines TRBV18 with TRBJ2-3; the D gene is possibly TRBD1 (6 bases). Germline V gene sequence: CDR1 KGHSH, CDR2 LQKENI. The CDR3 length is 19 residues. V lost 3 bases to trimming and J lost 1 base, with 23 bases between them. Filled out from reference TRBV18 and TRBJ2-3, the complete variable domain reads NAGVMQNPRHLVRRRGQEARLRCSPMKGHSHVYWYRQLPEEGLKFMVYLQKENIIDESGMPKERFSAEFPKEGPSILRIQQVVRGDSAAYFCASSPTGPPTKAGTDTQYFGPGTRLTVL.

The chain is built from TRBV10-3 and TRBJ2-3; no reliable D call. Germline assignment: CDR1 ENHRY and CDR2 SYGVKD. V lost 2 bases, J lost 7 bases, and 7 bases lay in between. The CDR3 contains 12 residues. The CDR3 spells CAISEASYTQYF. The DNA of the CDR3 is TGTGCCATCAGTGAGGCTAGTTATACGCAGTATTTT.

The chain combines TRBV14 with TRBJ2-1, with D hard to call. The V end lost 0 bases, the J end lost 15 bases, and 9 bases lay between the germline ends. CDR3 length equals 11 residues. Germline CDR1 reads SGHDN; CDR2 reads FVKESK. CDR3 DNA: TGTGCCAGCAGCCAAGAGGGCCCAAGGTTCTTC. Encoded protein: CASSQEGPRFF.

J is TRBJ1-6 and V is TRBV27, with D possibly being TRBD1 (6 bases). The germline V gene encodes CDR1 MNHEY and CDR2 SMNVEV (reference sequence). This CDR3 comprises 20 residues. Trimming removed 2 bases at V and 0 bases at J, with 20 bases between. The DNA of the CDR3 is TGTGCCAGCAGTTTAACCCCCACAGGGCATGGGAGCTCCTATAATTCACCCCTCCACTTT. This gives the protein CASSLTPTGHGSSYNSPLHF.

This chain joins TRBV18 and TRBJ2-5; D not certain. Germline CDR1 KGHSH, CDR2 LQKENI. CDR3 length equals 14 residues. Trimming removed 3 bases from V and 3 bases from J, with 11 bases in between. CDR3 sequence: CASSPSRTKETQYF. The CDR3 DNA follows: TGTGCCAGCTCACCTTCAAGAACTAAAGAGACCCAGTACTTC.

The J gene is TRBJ2-1, the V gene TRBV5-6; no definite D call. The CDR3 spans 15 residues. The germline V gene has CDR1 SGHDT and CDR2 YYEEEE. V was shortened by 4 bases and J by 0 bases, with 11 bases between the two germline ends. CDR3 sequence: CASSPERFSYNEQFF. The CDR3 DNA is TGTGCCAGCAGCCCTGAGAGGTTCTCCTACAATGAGCAGTTCTTC.

This clone occurred a few times. The chain links TRBV5-1 to TRBJ2-2; D is possibly TRBD2 (5 bases). Germline CDR1 reads SGHRS; CDR2 reads YFSETQ. Trimming removed 0 bases from V and 6 bases from J, with 15 bases in between. This CDR3 comprises 16 residues. CDR3 sequence: CASSLESFSVAGELFF. CDR3 bases: TGCGCCAGCAGCTTGGAAAGCTTTAGCGTCGCCGGGGAGCTGTTTTTT.

This clone appeared a single time. V usage is TRBV5-1 and J usage is TRBJ1-2, with 7 bases that match TRBD1. Germline V CDR1 and CDR2: SGHRS, YFSETQ. The V and J ends lost 3 bases and 5 bases, in that order; junction bases with no gene match: 7. CDR3 length: 14 residues. This CDR3 reads CASSSGQVMYGYTF. As DNA, the CDR3 is TGCGCCAGCAGCTCTGGACAGGTCATGTATGGCTACACCTTC.

The chain uses TRBV3-1 (or the pseudogene TRBV3-2) and TRBJ2-1; 8 bases line up with TRBD1. This CDR3 has 15 amino acids. The V gene's germline CDR1 is LGHDT and CDR2 YNNKEL (reference sequence). J gave up 1 base and V 4 bases, and 3 bases lay outside the gene matches. CDR3 sequence (DNA): TGTGCCAGCAGCCGGACAGGGACATCCTACAATGAGCAGTTCTTC. Its protein is CASSRTGTSYNEQFF.

This sequence joins TRBV15 and TRBJ1-2; 7 bases are shared with TRBD1. Germline-derived CDR1 and CDR2 are LNHNV and YYDKDF (reference sequence). V shed 1 base and J 8 bases; nucleotides not matched to a gene: 13. This CDR3 region has 16 residues. CDR3 sequence reads: CATSRVTGTADGGYTF. The CDR3 region has the DNA TGTGCCACCAGCAGAGTGACCGGGACAGCCGATGGGGGCTACACCTTC.

The V gene is TRBV19, the J gene TRBJ1-5; 12 nucleotides match TRBD1. Germline loops: CDR1 LNHDA, CDR2 SQIVND (reference sequence). V lost 5 bases, J lost 4 bases, and 3 bases stayed unmatched. This CDR3 has 15 amino acids. CDR3 amino acids: CASSGTGGPNQPQHF. The CDR3, as DNA: TGTGCCAGTAGTGGGACAGGGGGCCCAAATCAGCCCCAGCATTTT. Full variable domain (outside the CDR3, taken from reference TRBV19 and TRBJ1-5): DGGITQSPKYLFRKEGQNVTLSCEQNLNHDAMYWYRQDPGQGLRLIYYSQIVNDFQKGDIAEGYSVSREKKESFPLTVTSAQKNPTAFYLCASSGTGGPNQPQHFGDGTRLSIL.